Listed here are 7 T cell receptor beta chains from one sample, sequenced in a study of identical twins. TCRdb fed the 5' RACE reads into MiXCR, producing one record per CDR3 protein. The data contain about 810,000 distinct CDR3 sequences, 10% to 15% of them singletons. These records were also assigned to another study, of yellow fever vaccine responses in identical twins.

The sample taken for sequencing was PBMCs. Receptors were obtained from a woman under 30 in good health.

This clonotype came up a few times. The genes are TRBV4-2 and TRBJ2-7; D is ambiguous. CDR3 length: 16 amino acids. The germline gives CDR1 LGHNA, CDR2 YNFKEQ. Deletions cut 0 bases from V and 8 bases from J, with 20 bases between. The CDR3 loop is CASSQDRTDYREQQYF. CDR3 coding DNA: TGTGCCAGCAGCCAAGATCGAACAGATTATAGGGAACAGCAGTACTTC.

This clonotype was counted between two and nine times. The chain combines TRBV20-1 with TRBJ2-2; no definite D call. There are 15 residues in the CDR3. The germline V gene encodes CDR1 DFQATT and CDR2 SNEGSKA (reference sequence). V was shortened by 4 bases and J by 2 bases, with 14 bases between the two germline ends. The CDR3 region is CSANPRKTNTGELFF. The CDR3 DNA follows: TGCAGTGCTAACCCACGGAAAACCAACACCGGGGAGCTGTTTTTT.

This clonotype has a handful of counts. The V call is TRBV29-1, the J call TRBJ2-3; TRBD1 or TRBD2 may be the D gene (6 bases each). The CDR3 contains 14 residues. Trimming took off 0 bases at V and 9 bases at J, with 16 bases between the two ends. Germline CDR1 SQVTM, CDR2 ANQGSEA. The CDR3 protein is CSVEEERGAMTQYF. Here the CDR3 DNA reads TGCAGCGTTGAAGAGGAGAGGGGGGCAATGACGCAGTATTTT.

The CDR3 sequence: CASSSPARGTYNEQFF. The CDR3 region has the DNA TGTGCCAGCAGCTCCCCCGCCCGGGGTACCTACAATGAGCAGTTCTTC. The gene calls are TRBV7-9 and TRBJ2-1; D possibly corresponds to TRBD2 (5 bases). The germline gives CDR1 SEHNR, CDR2 FQNEAQ (reference sequence). The CDR3 is 16 amino acids. V was cut by 4 bases and J by 2 bases, with 15 bases left in between.

The chain employs TRBV6-1 and TRBJ1-4, with D unresolved. The CDR3 totals 14 residues. The V gene lost 6 bases and the J gene lost 0 bases, with 8 bases spanning the gap. From germline, CDR1 is MNHNS and CDR2 SASEGT. The CDR3 reads CASSREATNEKLFF. In DNA form, the CDR3 reads TGTGCCAGCAGCCGGGAAGCAACTAATGAAAAACTGTTTTTT.

The chain is built from TRBV5-1 and TRBJ2-7; 11 positions match TRBD2. CDR1 and CDR2 (germline): SGHRS, YFSETQ. Trimming cost V 3 bases and J 1 base; bases outside gene matches: 3. The CDR3 consists of 15 residues. CDR3 protein: CASSYTSGGSYEQYF. In DNA, the CDR3 is TGCGCCAGCAGCTATACTAGCGGGGGATCCTACGAGCAGTACTTC.

This clonotype showed up just a few times. J is TRBJ2-7 and V is TRBV28, with TRBD1 matching 9 bases. The CDR3 loop spans 16 amino acids. The V segment lost 3 bases and the J segment 1 base; nucleotides outside the gene matches: 7. Germline V gives CDR1 MDHEN, CDR2 SYDVKM. The CDR3 loop reads CASSLKPGQGSYEQYF. CDR3 in DNA: TGTGCCAGCAGTTTGAAGCCGGGACAGGGTTCCTACGAGCAGTACTTC.